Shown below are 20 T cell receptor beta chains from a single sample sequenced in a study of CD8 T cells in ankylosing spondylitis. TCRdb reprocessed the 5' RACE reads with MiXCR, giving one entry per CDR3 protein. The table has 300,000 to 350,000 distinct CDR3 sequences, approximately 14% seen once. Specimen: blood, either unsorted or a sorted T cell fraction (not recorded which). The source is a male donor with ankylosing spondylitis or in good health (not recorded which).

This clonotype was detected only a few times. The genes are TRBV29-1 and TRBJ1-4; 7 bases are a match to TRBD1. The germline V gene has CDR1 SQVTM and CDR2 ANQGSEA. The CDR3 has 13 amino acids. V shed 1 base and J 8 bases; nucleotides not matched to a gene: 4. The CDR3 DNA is TGCAGCGTTGAAGGCCAGGGGGGCGAAAAACTGTTTTTT. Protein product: CSVEGQGGEKLFF.

CDR3 nucleotides: TGTGCCAGCAGCCGTGGACTAGCGGGGGCCCAGTACTTC. Its translation is CASSRGLAGAQYF. The chain links TRBV7-9 to TRBJ2-5, with 13 bases matching TRBD2. The length of the CDR3 is 13 residues. V was pared by 5 bases and J by 9 bases, with 3 bases of the junction left unmatched. Germline CDR1 is SEHNR and CDR2 is FQNEAQ (reference sequence).

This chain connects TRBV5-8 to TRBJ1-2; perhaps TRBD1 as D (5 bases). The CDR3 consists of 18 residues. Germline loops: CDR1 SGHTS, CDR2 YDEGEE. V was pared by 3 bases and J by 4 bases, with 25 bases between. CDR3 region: CASSSSLLSWEGSYGYTF. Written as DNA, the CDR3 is TGTGCCAGCAGCTCCAGCCTCCTCAGCTGGGAGGGGTCCTATGGCTACACCTTC. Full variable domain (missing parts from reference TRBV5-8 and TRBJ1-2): EAGVTQSPTHLIKTRGQQATLRCSPISGHTSVYWYQQALGLGLQFLLWYDEGEERNRGNFPPRFSGRQFPNYSSELNVNALELEDSALYLCASSSSLLSWEGSYGYTFGSGTRLTVV.

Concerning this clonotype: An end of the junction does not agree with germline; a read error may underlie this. CDR3 in DNA: TGCTGTGCTCCGCGGGGGCGGGGGTCGTTCACAGATACGCAGTATTTT. Translated, it gives CCAPRGRGSFTDTQYF. The chain joins TRBV20-1 to TRBJ2-3; a weak D match, TRBD2 (7 bases). The germline gives CDR1 DFQATT, CDR2 SNEGSKA (reference sequence). The length of the CDR3 is 16 residues.

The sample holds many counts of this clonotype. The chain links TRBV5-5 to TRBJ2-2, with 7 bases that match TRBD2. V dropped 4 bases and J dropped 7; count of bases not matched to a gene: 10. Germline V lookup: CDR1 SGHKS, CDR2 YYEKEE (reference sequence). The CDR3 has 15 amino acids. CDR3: CASSPRWGGDGELFF. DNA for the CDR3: TGTGCCAGCAGCCCCCGCTGGGGGGGAGACGGGGAGCTGTTTTTT.

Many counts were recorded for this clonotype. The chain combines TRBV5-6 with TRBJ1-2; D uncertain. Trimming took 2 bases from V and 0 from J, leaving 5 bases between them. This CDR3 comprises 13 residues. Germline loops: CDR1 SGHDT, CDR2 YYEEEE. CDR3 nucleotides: TGTGCCAGCAGCTTCGGGACTAACTATGGCTACACCTTC. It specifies CASSFGTNYGYTF.

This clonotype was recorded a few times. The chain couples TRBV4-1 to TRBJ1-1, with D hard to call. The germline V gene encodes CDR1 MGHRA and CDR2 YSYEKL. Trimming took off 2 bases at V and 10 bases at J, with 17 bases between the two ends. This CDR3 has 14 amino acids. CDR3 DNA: TGCGCCAGCAGCCAATTAGGCCGAGTAGTGGGAGCTTTCTTT. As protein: CASSQLGRVVGAFF.

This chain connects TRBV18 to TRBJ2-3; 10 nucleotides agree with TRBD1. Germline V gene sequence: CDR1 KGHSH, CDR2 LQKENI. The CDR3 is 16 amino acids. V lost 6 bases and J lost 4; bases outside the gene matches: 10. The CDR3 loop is CASSQSPGQGPDTQYF. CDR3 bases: TGTGCCAGCTCGCAGTCCCCGGGACAGGGGCCAGATACGCAGTATTTT.

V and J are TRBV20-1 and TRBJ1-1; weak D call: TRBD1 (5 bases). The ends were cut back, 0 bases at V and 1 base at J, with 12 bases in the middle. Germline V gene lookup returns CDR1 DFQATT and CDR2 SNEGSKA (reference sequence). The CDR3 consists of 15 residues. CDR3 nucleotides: TGCAGTGCTAGAGATGGGGGAGGAGGGAACACTGAAGCTTTCTTT. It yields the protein CSARDGGGGNTEAFF.

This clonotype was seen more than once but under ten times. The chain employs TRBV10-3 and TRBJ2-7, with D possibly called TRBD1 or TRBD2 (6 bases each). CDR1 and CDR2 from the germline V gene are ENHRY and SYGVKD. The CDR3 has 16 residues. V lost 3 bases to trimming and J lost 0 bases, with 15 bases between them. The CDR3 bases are TGTGCCATCAGTGAAGTGGGGGGCAGGAGCTCCTACGAGCAGTACTTC. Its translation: CAISEVGGRSSYEQYF.

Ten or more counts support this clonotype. CDR3 DNA sequence: TGTGCCATCAGTGAGGGGACTAGCGGCTCCTACGAGCAGTACTTC. As protein: CAISEGTSGSYEQYF. This chain uses TRBV10-3 with TRBJ2-7; 11 bases match TRBD2. Trimming cost V 2 bases and J 0 bases; bases outside gene matches: 0. There are 15 residues in the CDR3. Germline-derived CDR1 and CDR2 are ENHRY and SYGVKD.

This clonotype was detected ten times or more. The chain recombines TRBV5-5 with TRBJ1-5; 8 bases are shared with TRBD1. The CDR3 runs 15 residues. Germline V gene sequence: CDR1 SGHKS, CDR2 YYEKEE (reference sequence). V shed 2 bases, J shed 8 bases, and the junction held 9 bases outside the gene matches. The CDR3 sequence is CASSLGQGLAEPQHF. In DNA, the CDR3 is TGTGCCAGCAGCTTAGGACAGGGCCTCGCGGAGCCCCAGCATTTT.

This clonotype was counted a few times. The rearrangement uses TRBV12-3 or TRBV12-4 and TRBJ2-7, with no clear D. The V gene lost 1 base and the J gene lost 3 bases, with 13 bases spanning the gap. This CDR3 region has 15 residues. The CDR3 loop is CASSLGGIWGYEQYF. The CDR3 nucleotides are TGTGCCAGCAGTTTAGGGGGAATTTGGGGCTACGAGCAGTACTTC.

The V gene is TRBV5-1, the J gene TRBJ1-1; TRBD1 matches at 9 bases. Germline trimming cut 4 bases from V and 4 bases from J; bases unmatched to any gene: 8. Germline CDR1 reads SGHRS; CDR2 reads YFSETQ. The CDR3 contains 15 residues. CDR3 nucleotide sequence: TGCGCCAGCAGCGAGGGACAGGGAGGGTCCACTGAAGCTTTCTTT. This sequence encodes CASSEGQGGSTEAFF.

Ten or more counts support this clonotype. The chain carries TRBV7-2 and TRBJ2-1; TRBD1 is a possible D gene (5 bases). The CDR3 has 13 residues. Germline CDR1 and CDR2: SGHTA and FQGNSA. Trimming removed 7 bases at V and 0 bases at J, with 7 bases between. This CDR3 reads CASTDSSYNEQFF. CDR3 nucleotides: TGTGCCAGCACCGACAGCTCCTACAATGAGCAGTTCTTC.

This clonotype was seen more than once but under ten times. The CDR3 loop is CASSHRVYGYTF. CDR3 nucleotide sequence: TGTGCCAGCAGTCACAGGGTCTATGGCTACACCTTC. The rearrangement joins TRBV12-3 or TRBV12-4 to TRBJ1-2; tentative D call: TRBD1 (6 bases). V lost 5 bases and J 4 bases, leaving 8 bases between the germline ends. The CDR3 loop spans 12 amino acids.

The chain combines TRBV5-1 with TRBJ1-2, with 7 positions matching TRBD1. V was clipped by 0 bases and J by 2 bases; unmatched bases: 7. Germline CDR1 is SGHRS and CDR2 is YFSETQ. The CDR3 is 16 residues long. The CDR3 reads CASSLARTGSNYGYTF. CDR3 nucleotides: TGCGCCAGCAGCTTGGCTAGGACAGGCTCCAACTATGGCTACACCTTC.

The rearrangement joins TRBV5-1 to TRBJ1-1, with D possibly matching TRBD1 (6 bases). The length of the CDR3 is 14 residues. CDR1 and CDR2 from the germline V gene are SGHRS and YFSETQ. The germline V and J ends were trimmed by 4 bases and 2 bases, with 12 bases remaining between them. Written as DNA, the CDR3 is TGCGCCAGCAGCGGCATCAGGGGAAACACTGAAGCTTTCTTT. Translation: CASSGIRGNTEAFF.

In DNA form, the CDR3 reads TGTGCCAGCAAACAGGGGAGCGACACAGATACGCAGTATTTT. It encodes CASKQGSDTDTQYF. This chain links TRBV6-2 or TRBV6-3 with TRBJ2-3; 7 nucleotides match TRBD1. Trimming cost V 7 bases and J 2 bases; bases outside gene matches: 6. This CDR3 contains 14 residues. Germline V lookup: CDR1 MNHEY, CDR2 SVGEGT.

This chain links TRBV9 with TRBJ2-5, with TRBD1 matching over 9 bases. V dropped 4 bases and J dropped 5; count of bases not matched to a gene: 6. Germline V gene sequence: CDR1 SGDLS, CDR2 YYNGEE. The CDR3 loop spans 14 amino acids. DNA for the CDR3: TGTGCCAGCAGCCCGGGACAGGGTTGGGAGACCCAGTACTTC. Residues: CASSPGQGWETQYF.